This record covers a single T cell receptor (beta chain). This clone's antigen is unknown. Base qualities are missing; no much larger clone stands one base away. These data come from a study of blood T cell repertoires in COVID-19 (dated by TCRdb to 2019 to 2021). As for the study more broadly: The collaborator samples originated in the United States, Italy and Spain and spanned the acute and convalescent phases of COVID-19. The prospective study material was composed of cDNA or gDNA derived from T cells, B-cell-depleted T cells, or PBMCs. Samples came from the ongoing ImmuneRACE study (first 160 participants) plus 1,254 subjects from 6 global collaborators. Where HLA class I and class II types were available, the types were taken from metadata supplied by the sample provider, not from assay-based typing. Nearly every sample came with metadata listing a de-identified subject ID, COVID-19 status, age in years and sex. A freely available public database, intended as a resource for researchers studying the immune response to SARS-CoV-2, is where the repertoires were released. Deeply sampled blood TCRbeta repertoires from subjects exposed to, actively infected with, or recovered from COVID-19 were included in the dataset. Study-wide findings and limitations: Clinical and demographic metadata were provided uncurated, with the amount varying by source and participant.

Whole blood was collected in K2EDTA tubes by collaborating institutions according to the institutions' own protocols. For TCRbeta analysis, collaborators shipped samples as frozen whole blood, isolated PBMCs, or DNA extracted from either of those sample types. The germline V and J ends show losses of 0 bases and 4 bases respectively, and no gene match explains 4 bases of the junction. The CDR1 and CDR2 encoded by the germline V gene are SGDLS and YYNGEE. The CDR3 sequence holds 15 residues, the cysteine and phenylalanine included. Only the CDR3 DNA stays, 45 bases, in frame from base 1. TCRbeta CDR3 regions were amplified from genomic DNA using the immunoSEQ Assay, a bias-controlled multiplex PCR. Per the source publication's procedure: The number of nucleated cells in each sample was estimated by amplification of reference gene primers within the assay. To quantify the absolute abundance of each unique TCRbeta CDR3 rearrangement, sequence reads were collapsed and filtered. For each sample, productive Simpson clonality was calculated as the square root of Simpson's diversity index across productive rearrangements. Not all clones reach the TCRdb copy of this immuneACCESS table, which keeps in-frame sequences only. Checked studies attribute under half of the gap to unresolved V genes and leave the rest unexplained. The DNA was the basis for D and trimming; V, J and clone size are from that table. This sample gives more than 95,000 clones in total; over 60% of them show up just once. The top ten hold about 40% of the sample.

The specimen sequenced was peripheral blood. The receptor was isolated from a man aged 35-49 years with active or convalescent COVID-19. The sequence joins TRBV9 to TRBJ2-1, with TRBD2 identical over 7 junction bases. The CDR3 in this case is CASSVELAHYNEQFF. The bases are TGTGCCAGCAGCGTAGAACTAGCGCATTACAATGAGCAGTTCTTC.